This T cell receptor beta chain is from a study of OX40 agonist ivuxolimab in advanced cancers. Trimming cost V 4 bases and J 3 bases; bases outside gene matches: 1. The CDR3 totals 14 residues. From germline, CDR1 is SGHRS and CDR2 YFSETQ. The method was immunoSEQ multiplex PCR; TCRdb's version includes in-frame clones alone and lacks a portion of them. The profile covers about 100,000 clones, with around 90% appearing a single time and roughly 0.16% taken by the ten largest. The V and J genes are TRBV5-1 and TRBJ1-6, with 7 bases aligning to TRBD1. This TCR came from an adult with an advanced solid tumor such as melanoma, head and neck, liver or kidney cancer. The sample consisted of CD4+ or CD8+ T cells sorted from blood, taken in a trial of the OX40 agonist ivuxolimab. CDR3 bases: TGCGCCAGCAGCCAGGGGGGCTATAATTCACCCCTCCACTTT. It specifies CASSQGGYNSPLHF.